A single sample gave rise to the 17 T cell receptor beta chains below, sequenced in a study of blood T cells in healthy people across ages. Using a J-beta primer mix together with a sample-barcoded 5' primer, a second PCR was run for about 6 to 12 cycles. TCRdb re-analysed the 5' RACE reads in MiXCR, keeping a single row per CDR3 protein. Of under 850,000 distinct CDR3 sequences in the sample, 36% are singletons; the top ten hold 13%. The material sequenced was blood. The receptors shown here come from a young man in good health.

The rearrangement uses TRBV20-1 and TRBJ1-5; TRBD1 is a possible D gene (5 bases). Trimming took off 8 bases at V and 2 bases at J, with 25 bases between the two ends. Per germline, CDR1 DFQATT and CDR2 SNEGSKA (reference sequence). The CDR3 spans 17 residues. The CDR3 spells CSQATGRSGNGNQPQHF. CDR3 DNA sequence: TGCAGTCAGGCCACGGGACGAAGTGGAAATGGCAATCAGCCCCAGCATTTT.

Turning to this clonotype: One end of the junction fails to match germline, which may point to a read error. The chain couples TRBV29-1 to TRBJ2-5; 7 bases fit TRBD1. This CDR3 contains 16 residues. Germline V gives CDR1 SQVTM, CDR2 ANQGSEA. The CDR3 DNA reads TGCGGCGTTGAAGATCCTGCAGGGGGAAGCCAAGAGACCCAGTACTTC. This translates into CGVEDPAGGSQETQYF.

The chain joins TRBV6-2 or TRBV6-3 to TRBJ1-6; D uncertain. This CDR3 is built from 14 residues. CDR1 and CDR2 (germline): MNHEY, SVGEGT. Trimming removed 2 bases at V and 6 bases at J, with 8 bases between. The CDR3 region is CASSYDMVNSPLHF. The CDR3 region has the DNA TGTGCCAGCAGTTACGACATGGTTAATTCACCCCTCCACTTT.

The V and J genes are TRBV20-1 and TRBJ2-5; TRBD1 matches 7 bases. The CDR3 has 14 residues. Per germline, CDR1 DFQATT and CDR2 SNEGSKA (reference sequence). After removal of 0 bases from V and 3 bases from J, the junction contained 4 bases not matched to a gene. The CDR3 is CSARDEGAEETQYF. Here the CDR3 DNA reads TGCAGTGCTAGAGATGAGGGGGCAGAAGAGACCCAGTACTTC.

This clonotype was detected only a few times. This chain connects TRBV6-5 to TRBJ2-3, with D uncertain. V gave up 2 bases and J gave up 2 bases, with 14 bases separating them. Germline CDR1 and CDR2: MNHEY and SVGAGI. The CDR3 covers 16 residues. CDR3 protein: CASSYRQAPFTDTQYF. CDR3 nucleotide sequence: TGTGCCAGCAGTTACCGGCAGGCACCCTTCACAGATACGCAGTATTTT.

This clonotype was picked up a small number of times. The chain joins TRBV12-3 or TRBV12-4 to TRBJ1-2; the D is unclear. The CDR3 contains 15 residues. Trimming removed 3 bases from V and 1 base from J, with 12 bases in between. Here the CDR3 DNA reads TGTGCCAGCAGTTTGAGTCGGCGAAGTAACTATGGCTACACCTTC. Encoded protein: CASSLSRRSNYGYTF.

V and J are TRBV2 and TRBJ2-5; 13 bases line up with TRBD2. CDR3 length: 19 residues. Germline trimming cut 6 bases from V and 2 bases from J; bases unmatched to any gene: 15. Germline V CDR1 and CDR2: SNHLY, FYNNEI. The CDR3 spells CASSGPGTSGETLQETQYF. CDR3 nucleotides: TGTGCCAGCAGCGGACCCGGGACTAGCGGGGAAACGCTACAAGAGACCCAGTACTTC.

Comment on this clonotype: This may come from a read error, since a much larger clone is one base off. V usage is TRBV7-2 and J usage is TRBJ2-1; 7 bases align to TRBD1. Germline CDR1 and CDR2: SGHTA and FQGNSA. The CDR3 runs 14 residues. The CDR3 DNA is TGTGTCAGCAGCTTAAGGGGGCAGTCAGATGAGCAGTTCTTC. It encodes CVSSLRGQSDEQFF.

The V call is TRBV12-3 or TRBV12-4, the J call TRBJ1-5, with D perhaps TRBD1 (5 bases). The CDR3 is made up of 14 amino acids. Trimming stripped 5 bases from V and 4 bases from J, with 12 bases between. The CDR3 sequence is CASSRGTENQPQHF. CDR3 sequence (DNA): TGTGCCAGCAGTCGCGGGACTGAGAATCAGCCCCAGCATTTT.

This clonotype was counted many times. The chain uses TRBV12-3 or TRBV12-4 and TRBJ2-7; 7 bases agree with TRBD1. This CDR3 has 14 amino acids. Trimming removed 6 bases from V and 0 bases from J; junction bases left unmatched: 5. DNA for the CDR3: TGTGCCAGCAGGCGACAGGGACACTCCTACGAGCAGTACTTC. Translated, it gives CASRRQGHSYEQYF.

This clonotype appeared a few times. The chain joins TRBV4-1 to TRBJ2-2, with a weak D call TRBD1 (6 bases). V lost 4 bases and J 5 bases, leaving 14 bases between the germline ends. CDR3 length equals 15 residues. Germline V gene sequence: CDR1 MGHRA, CDR2 YSYEKL. The DNA of the CDR3 is TGCGCCAGCAGCCCCGTAGGGGGAAGGACCGGGGAGCTGTTTTTT. This codes for CASSPVGGRTGELFF.

The V and J genes are TRBV7-3 and TRBJ2-7; TRBD1 is a possible D gene (6 bases). CDR1 and CDR2 from the germline V gene are SGHTA and FQGTGA. The length of the CDR3 is 16 residues. V lost 0 bases, J lost 7 bases, and 19 bases lay in between. CDR3 region: CASSLTGAGINYEQYF. CDR3 in DNA: TGTGCCAGCAGCTTAACGGGGGCAGGAATAAATTATGAGCAGTACTTC.

The chain joins TRBV6-5 to TRBJ2-5; 12 bases match TRBD2. The J call may be mistaken, given a closer DNA end match to TRBJ2-4. Germline V gives CDR1 MNHEY, CDR2 SVGAGI. This CDR3 is 17 amino acids long. CDR3 coding DNA: TGTGCCAGCAGTTACTCGAGACTAGCGGGGGACCAAAACATTCAGTACTTC. This translates into CASSYSRLAGDQNIQYF.

This chain joins TRBV7-2 and TRBJ1-2, with D hard to call. This CDR3 region has 14 residues. The V and J ends lost 8 bases and 4 bases respectively, with 17 bases between them. CDR1 is SGHTA, CDR2 FQGNSA, per germline. CDR3 bases: TGTGCCAGCTCCATAGGGCTAGCCTCCTATGGCTACACCTTC. Translating it yields CASSIGLASYGYTF.

Remarks on this clonotype: Given a much more abundant clone one base away, this may be a read error. The chain couples TRBV24-1 to TRBJ2-1; D may be TRBD1 or TRBD2 (5 bases each). The CDR3 runs to 14 residues. Trimming left V 3 bases short and J 13 bases short, with 18 bases between. The germline gives CDR1 KGHDR, CDR2 SFDVKD. The CDR3 DNA is TGTGCCACCAGTGATAATGGGGGAATGGAGACCCAGTTCTTC. Its protein product is CATSDNGGMETQFF.

V and J are TRBV29-1 and TRBJ2-3; perhaps TRBD1 as D (6 bases). V was shortened by 6 bases and J by 0 bases, with 10 bases between the two germline ends. This CDR3 contains 13 residues. In germline, CDR1 is SQVTM, CDR2 ANQGSEA. CDR3 sequence reads: CSVRGLSTDTQYF. CDR3 sequence (DNA): TGCAGCGTCAGGGGATTGAGCACAGATACGCAGTATTTT.

V usage is TRBV7-2 and J usage is TRBJ2-7; possibly TRBD1 for D (6 bases). The CDR3 runs to 14 residues. Trimming pared 6 bases from V and 3 bases from J, leaving 15 bases between. CDR1 SGHTA and CDR2 FQGNSA come from the germline V gene. This chain's CDR3 is CASSRGTIVYEQYF. In DNA form, the CDR3 reads TGTGCCAGCAGTCGAGGGACAATTGTCTACGAGCAGTACTTC.